The next 15 T cell receptor beta chains were all read from a single sample in a study of blood T cells in healthy people across ages. Alongside a J-beta primer mix, a sample-barcoded 5' primer served in a second PCR lasting about 7 to 11 cycles. From the 5' RACE reads, TCRdb called clonotypes with MiXCR, one entry per CDR3 protein. Of about 1 million distinct CDR3 sequences listed, 40% to 45% were seen once; the top ten hold about 19%. The material sequenced was blood. The receptors were sampled from a woman aged 60-70 years in good health.

Only a few counts were recorded for this clonotype. CDR3 region: CASSTGQVGSGANVLTF. For the CDR3, the DNA is TGCGCCAGCAGCACCGGACAGGTGGGCTCTGGGGCCAACGTCCTGACTTTC. The chain joins TRBV5-1 to TRBJ2-6; TRBD1 aligns across 7 bases. The germline V gene has CDR1 SGHRS and CDR2 YFSETQ. This CDR3 comprises 17 residues. Trimming cost V 4 bases and J 0 bases; bases outside gene matches: 7.

This clonotype was seen more than once but under ten times. This sequence joins TRBV20-1 and TRBJ2-3, with TRBD2 as a possible D gene (6 bases). V lost 4 bases to trimming and J lost 4 bases, with 15 bases between them. Germline V gene sequence: CDR1 DFQATT, CDR2 SNEGSKA (reference sequence). CDR3 length equals 14 residues. CDR3 residues: CSAISPGGADTQYF. For the CDR3, the DNA is TGCAGTGCTATTTCTCCCGGAGGGGCAGATACGCAGTATTTT.

The CDR3 region has the DNA TGCAGTGCGCTAGCGGGAGGGAATGAGCAGTACTTC. Amino acid sequence: CSALAGGNEQYF. The V and J genes are TRBV20-1 and TRBJ2-7; 12 nucleotides align to TRBD2. The CDR3 is 12 amino acids. Looked up from germline, CDR1 is DFQATT and CDR2 is SNEGSKA (reference sequence). The junction had 4 bases not matched to a gene; V was cut back by 6 bases and J by 7 bases.

V usage is TRBV5-1 and J usage is TRBJ2-2, with 9 bases aligning to TRBD1. From germline, CDR1 is SGHRS and CDR2 YFSETQ. V lost 2 bases and J lost 6; bases outside the gene matches: 5. This CDR3 comprises 15 residues. The CDR3 bases are TGCGCCAGCAGCTTCGGGACAGGGATATCCGGGGAGCTGTTTTTT. It yields the protein CASSFGTGISGELFF.

About this clonotype itself: Compared with germline, one end of the junction differs, possibly owing to a read error. CDR3 DNA: TGTACCAGCGGTCGGTCGGTGGCGGGAGGTATTGTCAATGAGCAGTTCTTC. Its protein is CTSGRSVAGGIVNEQFF. The chain joins TRBV27 to TRBJ2-1; TRBD2 agrees at 8 bases. Germline lookup yields CDR1 MNHEY and CDR2 SMNVEV (reference sequence). There are 17 residues in the CDR3.

This clonotype has a handful of counts. The chain uses TRBV7-2 and TRBJ1-4, with 11 bases lining up with TRBD1. J gave up 8 bases and V 5 bases, and 4 bases lay outside the gene matches. The V gene's germline CDR1 is SGHTA and CDR2 FQGNSA. The CDR3 has 14 amino acids. CDR3 loop: CASSGGTGGEKLFF. CDR3 coding DNA: TGTGCCAGCAGCGGGGGGACAGGGGGAGAAAAACTGTTTTTT.

V gene TRBV3-1 combines with J gene TRBJ2-4; 7 bases align to TRBD1. This CDR3 is 15 amino acids long. After removal of 0 bases from V and 6 bases from J, the junction contained 5 bases not matched to a gene. Germline lookup yields CDR1 LGHDT and CDR2 YNNKEL (reference sequence). The CDR3 loop reads CASSQDPGQLNIQYF. CDR3 nucleotide sequence: TGTGCCAGCAGCCAAGACCCGGGACAGCTAAACATTCAGTACTTC.

The chain has TRBV6-5 and TRBJ1-2; perhaps TRBD1 as D (5 bases). The CDR3 contains 13 residues. V was trimmed by 5 bases and J by 8 bases, leaving 15 bases between them. The germline gives CDR1 MNHEY, CDR2 SVGAGI. Here the CDR3 DNA reads TGTGCCAGCAGTGACGGGGACGAGCGCGGCTACACCTTC. This sequence encodes CASSDGDERGYTF.

The V and J genes are TRBV27 and TRBJ2-4; TRBD2 might be the D (7 bases). The J call may be mistaken, given a closer DNA end match to TRBJ2-7. Germline V lookup: CDR1 MNHEY, CDR2 SMNVEV (reference sequence). The CDR3 spans 15 residues. CDR3 sequence reads: CASSPRGGGRYEQYF. CDR3 nucleotide sequence: TGTGCCAGCAGTCCAAGGGGGGGCGGTAGGTACGAGCAGTACTTC.

The chain employs TRBV12-3 or TRBV12-4 and TRBJ2-1; D gene ambiguous. The germline V and J ends were trimmed by 3 bases and 4 bases, with 10 bases remaining between them. The CDR3 has 14 residues. Written as DNA, the CDR3 is TGTGCCAGCAGTTTTATAAACCCATACAATGAGCAGTTCTTC. Translation gives CASSFINPYNEQFF.

V gene TRBV7-9 combines with J gene TRBJ2-2; no firm D call. CDR1 and CDR2 from the germline V gene are SEHNR and FQNEAQ (reference sequence). V was shortened by 1 base and J by 8 bases, with 11 bases between the two germline ends. This CDR3 spans 14 amino acids. This CDR3 reads CASSLVGGGGELFF. CDR3 nucleotide sequence: TGTGCCAGCAGCTTAGTTGGCGGCGGTGGGGAGCTGTTTTTT.

The chain carries TRBV4-1 and TRBJ2-7; D gene uncertain. The CDR3 has 15 amino acids. Trimming took 4 bases from V and 2 from J, leaving 15 bases between them. Germline V gene sequence: CDR1 MGHRA, CDR2 YSYEKL. CDR3 in DNA: TGCGCCAGCAGCCGACAAACTTCAGGAGCCTACGAGCAGTACTTC. Translated, it gives CASSRQTSGAYEQYF.

The J gene is TRBJ1-2, the V gene TRBV29-1; 7 bases match TRBD1. V lost 7 bases, J lost 6 bases, and 17 bases stayed unmatched. The CDR3 is 15 residues long. Germline CDR1 SQVTM, CDR2 ANQGSEA. As DNA, the CDR3 is TGCAGCGCGGGGCGACAGGGCGAGAGGCTTGATGGCTACACCTTC. Protein sequence: CSAGRQGERLDGYTF.

This clonotype was seen only a few times. This rearrangement joins TRBV18 to TRBJ2-1; TRBD2 aligns across 11 bases. The CDR3 covers 16 residues. V trimming: 1 base; J trimming: 9 bases; junction bases outside the gene matches: 8. CDR1 and CDR2 from the germline V gene are KGHSH and LQKENI. The CDR3 bases are TGTGCCAGCTCACCACTCCGGACTAGCGGGCGAAGTGAGCAGTTCTTC. Translating gives CASSPLRTSGRSEQFF.

The rearrangement joins TRBV5-1 to TRBJ1-4; D may be TRBD1 (5 bases). This CDR3 is built from 15 residues. Trimming removed 1 base from V and 8 bases from J, with 15 bases in between. Germline V gene sequence: CDR1 SGHRS, CDR2 YFSETQ. In DNA form, the CDR3 reads TGCGCCAGCAGCTTGAACTCAGGGTCGGGGGAAAAACTGTTTTTT. It codes for CASSLNSGSGEKLFF.